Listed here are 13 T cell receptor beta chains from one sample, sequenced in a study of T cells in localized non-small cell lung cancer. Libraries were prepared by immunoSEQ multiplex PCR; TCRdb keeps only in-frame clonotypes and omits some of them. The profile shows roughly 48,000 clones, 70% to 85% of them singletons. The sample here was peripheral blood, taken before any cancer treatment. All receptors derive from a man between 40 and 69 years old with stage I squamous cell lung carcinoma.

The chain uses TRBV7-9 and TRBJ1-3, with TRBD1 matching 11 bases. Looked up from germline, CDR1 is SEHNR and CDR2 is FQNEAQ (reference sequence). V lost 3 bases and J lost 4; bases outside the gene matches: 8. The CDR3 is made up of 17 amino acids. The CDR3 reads CASSFFRTGGVGNTIYF. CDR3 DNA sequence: TGTGCCAGCAGCTTCTTTAGGACAGGGGGCGTCGGAAACACCATATATTTT. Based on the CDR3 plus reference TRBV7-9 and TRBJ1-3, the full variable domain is DTGVSQNPRHKITKRGQNVTFRCDPISEHNRLYWYRQTLGQGPEFLTYFQNEAQLEKSRLLSDRFSAERPKGSFSTLEIQRTEQGDSAMYLCASSFFRTGGVGNTIYFGEGSWLTVV.

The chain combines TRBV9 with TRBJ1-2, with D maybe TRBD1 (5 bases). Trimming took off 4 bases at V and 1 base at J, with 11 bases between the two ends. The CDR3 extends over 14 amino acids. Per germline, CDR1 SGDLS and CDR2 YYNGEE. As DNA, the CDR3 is TGTGCCAGCAGCCCCCGGGACCTTAACTATGGCTACACCTTC. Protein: CASSPRDLNYGYTF.

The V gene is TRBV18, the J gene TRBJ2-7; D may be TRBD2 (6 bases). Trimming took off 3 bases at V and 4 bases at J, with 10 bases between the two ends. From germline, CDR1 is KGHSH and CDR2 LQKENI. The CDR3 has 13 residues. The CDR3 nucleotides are TGTGCCAGCTCACCGGGAGGCGAGTACGAGCAGTACTTC. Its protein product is CASSPGGEYEQYF.

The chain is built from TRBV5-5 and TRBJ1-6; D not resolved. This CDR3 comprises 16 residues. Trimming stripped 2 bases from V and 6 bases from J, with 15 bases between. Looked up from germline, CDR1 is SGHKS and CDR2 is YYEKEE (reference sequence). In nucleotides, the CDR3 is TGTGCCAGCAGCTTAGGCCCCACAAGATCTAATTCACCCCTCCACTTT. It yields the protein CASSLGPTRSNSPLHF. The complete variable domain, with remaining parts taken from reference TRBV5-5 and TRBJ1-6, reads DAGVTQSPTHLIKTRGQQVTLRCSPISGHKSVSWYQQVLGQGPQFIFQYYEKEERGRGNFPDRFSARQFPNYSSELNVNALLLGDSALYLCASSLGPTRSNSPLHFGNGTRLTVT.

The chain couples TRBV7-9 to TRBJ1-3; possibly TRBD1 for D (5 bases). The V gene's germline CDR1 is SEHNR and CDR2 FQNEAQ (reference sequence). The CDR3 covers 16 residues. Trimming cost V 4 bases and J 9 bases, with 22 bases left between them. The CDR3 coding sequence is TGTGCCAGCAGCTATGGGGACGGCAGGTCGGTCGGCACCATATATTTT. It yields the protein CASSYGDGRSVGTIYF. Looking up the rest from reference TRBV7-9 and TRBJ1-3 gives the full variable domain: DTGVSQNPRHKITKRGQNVTFRCDPISEHNRLYWYRQTLGQGPEFLTYFQNEAQLEKSRLLSDRFSAERPKGSFSTLEIQRTEQGDSAMYLCASSYGDGRSVGTIYFGEGSWLTVV.

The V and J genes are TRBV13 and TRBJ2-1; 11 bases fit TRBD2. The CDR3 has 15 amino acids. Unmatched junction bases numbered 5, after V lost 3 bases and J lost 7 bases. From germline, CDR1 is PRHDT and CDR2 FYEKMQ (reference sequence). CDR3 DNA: TGTGCCAGCAGCTTTACTAGCGGGGGTGGAAATGAGCAGTTCTTC. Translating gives CASSFTSGGGNEQFF.

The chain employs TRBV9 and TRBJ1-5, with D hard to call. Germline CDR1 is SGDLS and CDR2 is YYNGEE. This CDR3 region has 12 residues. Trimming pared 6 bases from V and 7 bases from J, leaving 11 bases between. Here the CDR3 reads CASITPYQPQHF. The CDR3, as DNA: TGTGCCAGCATAACCCCGTACCAGCCCCAGCATTTT.

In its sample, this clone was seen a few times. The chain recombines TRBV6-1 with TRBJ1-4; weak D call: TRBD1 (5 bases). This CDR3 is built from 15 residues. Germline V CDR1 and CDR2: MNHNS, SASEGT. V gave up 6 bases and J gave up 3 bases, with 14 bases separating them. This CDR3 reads CASRGGSTPNEKLFF. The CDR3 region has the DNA TGTGCCAGCAGGGGGGGGAGCACTCCTAATGAAAAACTGTTTTTT.

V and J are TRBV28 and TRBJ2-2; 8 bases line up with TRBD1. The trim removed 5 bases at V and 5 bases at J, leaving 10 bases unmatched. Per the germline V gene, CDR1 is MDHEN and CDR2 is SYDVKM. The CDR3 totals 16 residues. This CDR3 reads CASSPGTGRKTGELFF. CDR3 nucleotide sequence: TGTGCCAGCAGTCCGGGGACAGGAAGGAAGACCGGGGAGCTGTTTTTT. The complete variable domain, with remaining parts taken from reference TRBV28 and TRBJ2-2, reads DVKVTQSSRYLVKRTGEKVFLECVQDMDHENMFWYRQDPGLGLRLIYFSYDVKMKEKGDIPEGYSVSREKKERFSLILESASTNQTSMYLCASSPGTGRKTGELFFGEGSRLTVL.

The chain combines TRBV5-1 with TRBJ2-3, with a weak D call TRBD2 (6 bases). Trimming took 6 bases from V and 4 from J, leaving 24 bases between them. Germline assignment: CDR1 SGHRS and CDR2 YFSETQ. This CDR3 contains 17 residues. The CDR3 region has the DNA TGCGCCAGCACGTTACCGAGTGGGGGGAGTGTATCAGATACGCAGTATTTT. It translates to CASTLPSGGSVSDTQYF.

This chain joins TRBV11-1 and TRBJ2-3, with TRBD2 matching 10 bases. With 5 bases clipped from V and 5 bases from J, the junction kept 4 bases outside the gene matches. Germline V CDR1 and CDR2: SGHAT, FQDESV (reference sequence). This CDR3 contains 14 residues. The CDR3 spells CASSPLAGVDTQYF. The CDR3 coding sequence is TGTGCCAGCAGCCCCCTAGCGGGGGTAGATACGCAGTATTTT. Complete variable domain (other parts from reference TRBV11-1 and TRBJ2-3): EAEVAQSPRYKITEKSQAVAFWCDPISGHATLYWYRQILGQGPELLVQFQDESVVDDSQLPKDRFSAERLKGVDSTLKIQPAELGDSAMYLCASSPLAGVDTQYFGPGTRLTVL.

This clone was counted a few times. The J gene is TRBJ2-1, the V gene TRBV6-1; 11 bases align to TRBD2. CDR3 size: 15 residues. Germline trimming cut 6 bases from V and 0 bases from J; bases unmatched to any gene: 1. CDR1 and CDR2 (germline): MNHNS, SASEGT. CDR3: CASRGLAASYNEQFF. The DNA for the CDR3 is TGTGCCAGCAGGGGACTAGCGGCCTCCTACAATGAGCAGTTCTTC.

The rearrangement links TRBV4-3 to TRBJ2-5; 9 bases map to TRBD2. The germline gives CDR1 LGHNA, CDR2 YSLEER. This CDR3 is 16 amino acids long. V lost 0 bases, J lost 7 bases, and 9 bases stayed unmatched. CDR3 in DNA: TGCGCCAGCAGCCAAGAGAGGGCGGGGGGGCTCGTGACCCAGTACTTC. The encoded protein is CASSQERAGGLVTQYF.